This T cell receptor beta chain was documented in a study of CD8+ T cells in alopecia areata. It was cDNA, reverse transcribed from extracted RNA, that served as the sequencing template. Assay: immunoSEQ multiplex PCR; the TCRdb copy retains only in-frame clones and omits some. The sample contains 200,000 to 250,000 clones, 35% to 40% of which appear only once. The J segment lost 6 bases and the V segment lost 3 bases, leaving 9 bases of the junction unmatched. Germline CDR1 and CDR2: GTSNPN and SVGIG (reference sequence). CDR3 size: 15 residues. The treatment was: oral pan-JAK inhibitor, 5-10 mg twice daily.

The receptor comes from a human donor with alopecia areata. Material: CD4+ T cells sorted from blood, obtained at approximately week 30, from a patient treated with tofacitinib. V and J are TRBV30 and TRBJ1-5; 9 nucleotides agree with TRBD1. CDR3 region: CAWSEGTGRTQPQHF. Here the CDR3 DNA reads TGTGCCTGGAGCGAAGGGACAGGGAGAACTCAGCCCCAGCATTTT.